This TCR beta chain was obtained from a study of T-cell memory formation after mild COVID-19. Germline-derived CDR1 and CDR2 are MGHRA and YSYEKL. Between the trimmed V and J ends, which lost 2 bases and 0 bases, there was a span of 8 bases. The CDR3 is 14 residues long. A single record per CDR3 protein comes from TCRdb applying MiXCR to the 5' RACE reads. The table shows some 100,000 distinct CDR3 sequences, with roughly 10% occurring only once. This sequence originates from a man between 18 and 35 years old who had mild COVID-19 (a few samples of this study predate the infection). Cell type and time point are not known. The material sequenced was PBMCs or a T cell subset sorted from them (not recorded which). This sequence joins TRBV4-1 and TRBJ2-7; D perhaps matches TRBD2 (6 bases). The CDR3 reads CASSQHGGSYEQYF. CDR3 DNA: TGCGCCAGCAGCCAACACGGGGGCTCCTACGAGCAGTACTTC.